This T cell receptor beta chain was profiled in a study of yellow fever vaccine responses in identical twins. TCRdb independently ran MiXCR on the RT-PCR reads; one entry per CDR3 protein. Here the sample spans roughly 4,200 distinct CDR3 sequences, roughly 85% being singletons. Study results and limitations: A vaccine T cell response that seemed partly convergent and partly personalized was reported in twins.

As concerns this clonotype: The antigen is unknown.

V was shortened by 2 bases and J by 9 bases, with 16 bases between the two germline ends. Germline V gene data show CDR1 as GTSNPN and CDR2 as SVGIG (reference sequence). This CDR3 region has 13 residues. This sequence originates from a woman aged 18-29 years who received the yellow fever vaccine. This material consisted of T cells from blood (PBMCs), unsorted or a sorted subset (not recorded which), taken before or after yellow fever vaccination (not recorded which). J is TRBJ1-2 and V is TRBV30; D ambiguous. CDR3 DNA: TGTGCCTGGAGTCGTGGAAAGGGATCTAGCTACACCTTC. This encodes CAWSRGKGSSYTF. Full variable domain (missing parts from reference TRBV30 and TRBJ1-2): SQTIHQWPATLVQPVGSPLSLECTVEGTSNPNLYWYRQAAGRGLQLLFYSVGIGQISSEVPQNLSASRPQDRQFILSSKKLLLSDSGFYLCAWSRGKGSSYTFGSGTRLTVV.